The 3 T cell receptor beta chains below were found in one sample sequenced in a study of vaccination and CD4 T cells after COVID-19. The sample's treatment: approximately 10-day PBMC culture with coronavirus spike peptide pools or control peptides (ViraFEST assay). The Oncomine TCR Beta short-read assay sequenced DNA from cultured CD4+ T cells. Using its own MiXCR run on the PCR reads, TCRdb lists one record per CDR3 protein. The table lists around 19,000 distinct CDR3 sequences, about 53% of them singletons. For these TCRs, the target antigens are not known. Sequenced: CD4+ T cells from blood, cultured in vitro. Source of these receptors: a human donor who had recovered from COVID-19.

This chain links TRBV6-4 with TRBJ2-3, with D possibly being TRBD1 (6 bases). CDR1 is MRHNA and CDR2 is SNTAGT in the germline V gene. This CDR3 spans 16 amino acids. The V and J ends lost 0 bases and 1 base respectively, with 11 bases between them. CDR3 residues: CASSDSVEGGTDTQYF. Here the CDR3 DNA reads TGTGCCAGCAGTGACTCGGTCGAGGGGGGCACAGATACGCAGTATTTT.

As to this clonotype: The junction departs from the called germline gene at one end, perhaps through a read error. CDR3 in amino acids: CASSLRGMAYKQYF. The CDR3 region has the DNA TGTGCCAGCAGTTTAAGGGGAATGGCCTACAAGCAGTACTTC. The chain joins TRBV28 to TRBJ2-7; a weak D match, TRBD1 (5 bases). The CDR3 runs to 14 residues. Germline V CDR1 and CDR2: MDHEN, SYDVKM.

The genes are TRBV7-6 and TRBJ2-1; 7 bases line up with TRBD2. V gave up 11 bases and J gave up 2 bases; unmatched junction bases: 6. This CDR3 is 13 amino acids long. The germline CDR1 and CDR2 sequences are SGHVS and FNYEAQ. CDR3 DNA: TGTGCCGTGACCGGGGGGACCTACAATGAGCAGTTCTTC. This sequence encodes CAVTGGTYNEQFF.